This TCR beta chain was recovered during a study of identical twins. Study conclusions and caveats: Cross-sectional statistical analysis, not tracking of the same donors, underpinned the conclusions.

The germline V gene has CDR1 MNHEY and CDR2 SMNVEV (reference sequence). CDR3 length: 17 amino acids. V trimming: 2 bases; J trimming: 2 bases; junction bases outside the gene matches: 8. In regard to this clonotype: Its target is unknown.

In TCRdb, the 5' RACE reads were re-called with MiXCR into one record per CDR3 protein. The sample records about 530,000 distinct CDR3 sequences, more than 20% being singletons. The sample was also linked to a second study, of yellow fever vaccine responses in identical twins.

This chain links TRBV27 with TRBJ2-5, with 10 bases aligning to TRBD2. The sequenced sample consisted of CD4+ T cells sorted from blood. This receptor was obtained from a woman aged 18-30 years in good health. CDR3 protein: CASSLRPSGGLQETQYF. The CDR3 DNA reads as TGTGCCAGCAGTTTACGGCCTAGCGGGGGCCTACAAGAGACCCAGTACTTC.